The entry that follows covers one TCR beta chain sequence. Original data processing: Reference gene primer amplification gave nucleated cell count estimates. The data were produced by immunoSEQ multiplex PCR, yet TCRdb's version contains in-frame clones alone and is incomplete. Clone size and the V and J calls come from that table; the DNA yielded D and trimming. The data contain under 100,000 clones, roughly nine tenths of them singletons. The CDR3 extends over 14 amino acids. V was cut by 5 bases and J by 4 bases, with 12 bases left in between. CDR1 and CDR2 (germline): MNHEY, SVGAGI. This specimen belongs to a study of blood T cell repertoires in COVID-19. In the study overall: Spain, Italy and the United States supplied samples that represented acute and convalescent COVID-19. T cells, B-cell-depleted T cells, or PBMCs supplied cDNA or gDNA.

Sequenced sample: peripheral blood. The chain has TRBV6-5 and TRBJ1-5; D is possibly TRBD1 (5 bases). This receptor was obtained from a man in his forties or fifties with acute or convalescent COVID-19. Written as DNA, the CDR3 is TGTGCCAGCAGTACCGGGGGACCGAATCAGCCCCAGCATTTT. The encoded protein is CASSTGGPNQPQHF.